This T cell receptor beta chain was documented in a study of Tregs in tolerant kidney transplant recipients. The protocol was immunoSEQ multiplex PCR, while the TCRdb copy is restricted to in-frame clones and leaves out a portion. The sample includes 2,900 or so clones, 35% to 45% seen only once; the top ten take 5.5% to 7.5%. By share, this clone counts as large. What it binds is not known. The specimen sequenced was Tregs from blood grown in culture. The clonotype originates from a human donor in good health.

CDR3 loop: CASSLIGQGPTYEQYF. CDR3 coding DNA: TGCGCCAGCAGCTTGATCGGACAGGGGCCTACCTACGAGCAGTACTTC. The gene calls are TRBV5-1 and TRBJ2-7, with TRBD1 matching over 9 bases. This CDR3 region has 16 residues. CDR1 and CDR2 (germline): SGHRS, YFSETQ. The V segment lost 1 base and the J segment 2 bases; nucleotides outside the gene matches: 7.